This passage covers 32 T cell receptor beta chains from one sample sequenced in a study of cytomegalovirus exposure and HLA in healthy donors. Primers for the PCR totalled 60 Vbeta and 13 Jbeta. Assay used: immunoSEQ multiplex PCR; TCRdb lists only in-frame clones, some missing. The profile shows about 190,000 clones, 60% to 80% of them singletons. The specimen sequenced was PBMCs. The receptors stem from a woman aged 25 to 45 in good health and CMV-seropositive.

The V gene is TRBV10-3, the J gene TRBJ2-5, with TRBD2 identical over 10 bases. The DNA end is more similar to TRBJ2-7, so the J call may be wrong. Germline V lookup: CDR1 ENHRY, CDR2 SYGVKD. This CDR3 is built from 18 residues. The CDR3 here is CAISPGLAEPSIVDEQYF. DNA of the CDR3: TGTGCCATCAGTCCCGGACTAGCGGAGCCGTCTATCGTGGACGAGCAGTACTTC.

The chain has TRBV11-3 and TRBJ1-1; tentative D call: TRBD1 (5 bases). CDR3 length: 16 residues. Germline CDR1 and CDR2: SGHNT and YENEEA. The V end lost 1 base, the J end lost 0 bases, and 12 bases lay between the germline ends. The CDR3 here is CASSLVGQIMNTEAFF. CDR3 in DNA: TGTGCCAGCAGCTTAGTCGGACAAATCATGAACACTGAAGCTTTCTTT.

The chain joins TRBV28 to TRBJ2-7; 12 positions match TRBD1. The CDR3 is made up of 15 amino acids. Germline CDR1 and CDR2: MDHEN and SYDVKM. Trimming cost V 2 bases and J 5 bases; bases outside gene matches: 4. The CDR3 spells CASSLRGQGANEQYF. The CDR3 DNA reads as TGTGCCAGCAGTTTAAGGGGACAGGGGGCCAACGAGCAGTACTTC.

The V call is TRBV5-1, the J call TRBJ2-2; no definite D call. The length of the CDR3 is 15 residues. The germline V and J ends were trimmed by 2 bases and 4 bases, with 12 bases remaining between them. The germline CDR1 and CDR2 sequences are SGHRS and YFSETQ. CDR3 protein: CASSLLGPGTGELFF. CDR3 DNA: TGCGCCAGCAGCTTACTGGGTCCGGGCACCGGGGAGCTGTTTTTT.

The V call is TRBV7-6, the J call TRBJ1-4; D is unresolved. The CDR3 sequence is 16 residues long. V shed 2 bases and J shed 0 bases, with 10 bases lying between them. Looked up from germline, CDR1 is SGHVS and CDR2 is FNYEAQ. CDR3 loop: CASSLSRTPTNEKLFF. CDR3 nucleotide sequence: TGTGCCAGCAGCTTAAGCCGTACCCCAACTAATGAAAAACTGTTTTTT.

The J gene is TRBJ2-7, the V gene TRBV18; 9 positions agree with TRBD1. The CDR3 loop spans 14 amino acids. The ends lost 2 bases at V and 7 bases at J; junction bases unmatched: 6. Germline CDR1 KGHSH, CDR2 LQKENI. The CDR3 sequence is CASSPGTGRREQYF. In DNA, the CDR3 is TGTGCCAGCTCACCAGGGACAGGGAGAAGAGAGCAGTACTTC.

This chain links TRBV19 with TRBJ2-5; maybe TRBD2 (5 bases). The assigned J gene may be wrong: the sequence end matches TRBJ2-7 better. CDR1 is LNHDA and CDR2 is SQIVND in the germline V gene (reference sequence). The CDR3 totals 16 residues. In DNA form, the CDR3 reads TGTGCCAGTAGTATAGCGGGTGGGGAGATGACCTACGAGCAGTACTTC. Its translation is CASSIAGGEMTYEQYF.

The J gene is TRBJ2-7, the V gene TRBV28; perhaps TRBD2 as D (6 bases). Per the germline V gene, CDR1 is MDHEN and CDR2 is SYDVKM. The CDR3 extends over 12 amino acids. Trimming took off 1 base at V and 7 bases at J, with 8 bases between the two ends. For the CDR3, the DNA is TGTGCCAGCAGTTTATACGGGAGAGAGCAGTACTTC. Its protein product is CASSLYGREQYF.

DNA of the CDR3: TGCGCCAGCAGCAAAACCACCGGGACTACCGTCGGCGAGCAGTACTTC. This translates into CASSKTTGTTVGEQYF. The chain recombines TRBV5-1 with TRBJ2-7, with 7 bases that match TRBD2. Germline V gene lookup returns CDR1 SGHRS and CDR2 YFSETQ. This CDR3 has 16 residues. The V segment lost 4 bases and the J segment 6 bases; nucleotides outside the gene matches: 16.

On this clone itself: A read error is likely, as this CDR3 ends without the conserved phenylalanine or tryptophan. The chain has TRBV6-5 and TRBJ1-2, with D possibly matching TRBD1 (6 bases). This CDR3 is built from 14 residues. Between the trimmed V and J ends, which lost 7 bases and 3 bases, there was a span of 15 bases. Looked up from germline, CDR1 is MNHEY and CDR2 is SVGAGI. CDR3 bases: TGTGCCAGCATGGCCCGGGGGGGCTACTATGGCTACACCCTC. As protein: CASMARGGYYGYTL.

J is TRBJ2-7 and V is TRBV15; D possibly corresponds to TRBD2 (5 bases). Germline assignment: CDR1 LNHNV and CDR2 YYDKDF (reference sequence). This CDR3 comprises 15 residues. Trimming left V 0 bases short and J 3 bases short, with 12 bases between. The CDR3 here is CATSRDVTKNYEQYF. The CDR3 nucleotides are TGTGCCACCAGCAGAGATGTGACTAAAAACTACGAGCAGTACTTC.

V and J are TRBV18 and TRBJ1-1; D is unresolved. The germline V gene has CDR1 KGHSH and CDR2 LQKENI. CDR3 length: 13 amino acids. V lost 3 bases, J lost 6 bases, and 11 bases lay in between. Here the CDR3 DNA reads TGTGCCAGCTCACCCACAGAGAAGGCTGAAGCTTTCTTT. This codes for CASSPTEKAEAFF. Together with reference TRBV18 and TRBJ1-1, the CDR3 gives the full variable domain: NAGVMQNPRHLVRRRGQEARLRCSPMKGHSHVYWYRQLPEEGLKFMVYLQKENIIDESGMPKERFSAEFPKEGPSILRIQQVVRGDSAAYFCASSPTEKAEAFFGQGTRLTVV.

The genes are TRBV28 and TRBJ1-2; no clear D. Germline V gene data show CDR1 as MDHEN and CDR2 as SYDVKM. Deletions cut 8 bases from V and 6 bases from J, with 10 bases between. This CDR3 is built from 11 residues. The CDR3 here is CASHAEDGYTF. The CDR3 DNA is TGTGCCAGCCACGCAGAGGATGGCTACACCTTC.

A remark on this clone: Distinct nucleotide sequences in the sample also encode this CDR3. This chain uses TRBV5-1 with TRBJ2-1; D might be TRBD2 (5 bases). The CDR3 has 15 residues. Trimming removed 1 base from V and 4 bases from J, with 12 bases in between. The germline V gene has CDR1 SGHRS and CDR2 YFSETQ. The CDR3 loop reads CASSLTSGTYNEQFF. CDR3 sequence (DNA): TGCGCCAGCAGCTTGACAAGCGGAACGTACAATGAGCAGTTCTTC.

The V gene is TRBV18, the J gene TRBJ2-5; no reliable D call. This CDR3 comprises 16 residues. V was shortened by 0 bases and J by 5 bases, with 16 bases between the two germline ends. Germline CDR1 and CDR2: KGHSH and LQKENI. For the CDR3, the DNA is TGTGCCAGCTCACCACCGTGGGCACTTGGCAAGGAGACCCAGTACTTC. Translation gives CASSPPWALGKETQYF.

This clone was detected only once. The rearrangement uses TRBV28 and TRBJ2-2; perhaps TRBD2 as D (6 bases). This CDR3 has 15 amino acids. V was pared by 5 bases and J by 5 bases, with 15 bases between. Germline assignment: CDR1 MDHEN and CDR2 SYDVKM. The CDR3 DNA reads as TGTGCCAGCAGTCATCGGAGGGCGGGGACCGGGGAGCTGTTTTTT. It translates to CASSHRRAGTGELFF.

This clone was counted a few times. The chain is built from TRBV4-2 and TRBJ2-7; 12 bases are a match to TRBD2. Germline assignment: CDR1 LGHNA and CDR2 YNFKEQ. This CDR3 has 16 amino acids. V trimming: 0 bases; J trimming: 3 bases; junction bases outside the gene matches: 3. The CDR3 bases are TGTGCCAGCAGCCAAGAAGGACTAGCGGGATTCTACGAGCAGTACTTC. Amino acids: CASSQEGLAGFYEQYF.

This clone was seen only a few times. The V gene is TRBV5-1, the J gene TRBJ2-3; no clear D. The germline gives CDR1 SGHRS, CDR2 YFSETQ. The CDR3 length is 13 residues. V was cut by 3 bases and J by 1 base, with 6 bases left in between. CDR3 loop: CASSSTGTDTQYF. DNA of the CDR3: TGCGCCAGCAGCTCAACGGGCACAGATACGCAGTATTTT.

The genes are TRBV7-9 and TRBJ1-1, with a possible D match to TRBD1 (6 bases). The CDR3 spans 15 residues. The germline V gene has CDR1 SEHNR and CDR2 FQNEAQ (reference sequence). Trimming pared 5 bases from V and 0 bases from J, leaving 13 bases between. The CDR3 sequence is CASSLPGQLNTEAFF. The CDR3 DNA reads TGTGCCAGCAGCCTACCGGGACAATTGAACACTGAAGCTTTCTTT.

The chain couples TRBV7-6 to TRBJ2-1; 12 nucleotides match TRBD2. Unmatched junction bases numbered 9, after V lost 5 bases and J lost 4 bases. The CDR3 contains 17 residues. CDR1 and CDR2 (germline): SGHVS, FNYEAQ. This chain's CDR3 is CASSPQLAGGVYNEQFF. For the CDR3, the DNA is TGTGCCAGCAGCCCGCAACTAGCGGGAGGTGTTTACAATGAGCAGTTCTTC.

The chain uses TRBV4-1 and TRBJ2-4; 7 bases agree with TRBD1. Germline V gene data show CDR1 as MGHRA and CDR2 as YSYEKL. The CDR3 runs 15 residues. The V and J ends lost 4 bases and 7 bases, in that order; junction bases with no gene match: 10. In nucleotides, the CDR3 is TGCGCCAGCAGCCCGACTACAGGGGCTTCCAACATTCAGTACTTC. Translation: CASSPTTGASNIQYF.

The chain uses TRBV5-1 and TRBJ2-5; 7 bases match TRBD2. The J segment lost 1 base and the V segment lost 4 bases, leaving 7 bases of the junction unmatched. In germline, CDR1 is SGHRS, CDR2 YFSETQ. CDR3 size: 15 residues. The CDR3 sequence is CASSAQRGLQETQYF. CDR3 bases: TGCGCCAGCAGCGCCCAGCGGGGACTCCAAGAGACCCAGTACTTC.

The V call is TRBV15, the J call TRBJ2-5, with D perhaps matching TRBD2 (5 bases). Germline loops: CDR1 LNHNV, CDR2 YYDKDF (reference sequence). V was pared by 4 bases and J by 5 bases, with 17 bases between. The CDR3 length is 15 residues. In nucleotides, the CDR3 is TGTGCCACCAGCACCCGTCTTGAGGGCGGGGAGACCCAGTACTTC. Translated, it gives CATSTRLEGGETQYF.

In DNA form, the CDR3 reads TGTGCCAGCAGCTTCGGACTAGCGGGAGCCGGGGAGCTGTTTTTT. Amino acids: CASSFGLAGAGELFF. The chain recombines TRBV5-6 with TRBJ2-2, with 13 nucleotides matching TRBD2. The CDR3 is 15 amino acids. Germline CDR1 reads SGHDT; CDR2 reads YYEEEE. Trimming took 2 bases from V and 6 from J; bases not matched to a gene: 1.

CDR3 nucleotide sequence: TGTGCCAGCAGTGGTTCGGGTCTCAAGTTCTTC. Its translation is CASSGSGLKFF. The chain recombines TRBV6-1 with TRBJ2-1, with D hard to call. The V end was cut by 4 bases, the J end by 14 bases, with 12 bases between. The length of the CDR3 is 11 residues. The germline V gene encodes CDR1 MNHNS and CDR2 SASEGT.

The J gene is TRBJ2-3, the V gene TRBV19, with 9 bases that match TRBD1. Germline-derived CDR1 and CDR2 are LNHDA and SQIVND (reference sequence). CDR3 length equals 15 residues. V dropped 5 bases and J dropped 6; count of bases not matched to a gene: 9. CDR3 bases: TGTGCCAGTAGTGTATACAGGGGGCGAAGGGATACGCAGTATTTT. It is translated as CASSVYRGRRDTQYF.

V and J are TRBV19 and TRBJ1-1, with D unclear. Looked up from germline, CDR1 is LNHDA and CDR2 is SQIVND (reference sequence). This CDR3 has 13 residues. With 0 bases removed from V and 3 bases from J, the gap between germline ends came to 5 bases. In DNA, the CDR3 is TGTGCCAGTAGTATAGACGGGTACACTGAAGCTTTCTTT. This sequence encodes CASSIDGYTEAFF. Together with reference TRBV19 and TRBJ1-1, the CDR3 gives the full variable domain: DGGITQSPKYLFRKEGQNVTLSCEQNLNHDAMYWYRQDPGQGLRLIYYSQIVNDFQKGDIAEGYSVSREKKESFPLTVTSAQKNPTAFYLCASSIDGYTEAFFGQGTRLTVV.

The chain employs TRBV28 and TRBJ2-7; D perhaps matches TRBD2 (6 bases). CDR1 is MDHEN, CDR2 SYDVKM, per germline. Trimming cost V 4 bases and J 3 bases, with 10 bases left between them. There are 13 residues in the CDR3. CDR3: CASSSRGIYEQYF. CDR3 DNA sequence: TGTGCCAGCAGTTCTCGGGGGATCTACGAGCAGTACTTC.

The CDR3 protein is CAIGGSGTDTQYF. CDR3 nucleotide sequence: TGTGCCATCGGAGGTAGCGGCACAGATACGCAGTATTTT. The rearrangement links TRBV10-3 to TRBJ2-3; tentatively, D is TRBD2 (5 bases). Trimming took 8 bases from V and 1 from J, leaving 10 bases between them. The germline gives CDR1 ENHRY, CDR2 SYGVKD. The CDR3 length is 13 residues.

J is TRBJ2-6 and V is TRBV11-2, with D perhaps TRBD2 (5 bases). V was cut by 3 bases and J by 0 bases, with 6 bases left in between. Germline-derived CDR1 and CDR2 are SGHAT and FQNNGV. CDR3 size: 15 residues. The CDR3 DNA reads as TGTGCCAGCAGCTTGACTATCTCTGGGGCCAACGTCCTGACTTTC. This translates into CASSLTISGANVLTF. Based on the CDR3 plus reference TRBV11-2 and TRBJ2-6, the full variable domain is EAGVAQSPRYKIIEKRQSVAFWCNPISGHATLYWYQQILGQGPKLLIQFQNNGVVDDSQLPKDRFSAERLKGVDSTLKIQPAKLEDSAVYLCASSLTISGANVLTFGAGSRLTVL.

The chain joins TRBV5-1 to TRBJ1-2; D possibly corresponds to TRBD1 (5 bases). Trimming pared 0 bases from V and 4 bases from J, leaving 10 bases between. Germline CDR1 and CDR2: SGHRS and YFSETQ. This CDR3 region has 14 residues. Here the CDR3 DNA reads TGCGCCAGCAGCTTGGAGGTGGGGGGCTATGGCTACACCTTC. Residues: CASSLEVGGYGYTF.

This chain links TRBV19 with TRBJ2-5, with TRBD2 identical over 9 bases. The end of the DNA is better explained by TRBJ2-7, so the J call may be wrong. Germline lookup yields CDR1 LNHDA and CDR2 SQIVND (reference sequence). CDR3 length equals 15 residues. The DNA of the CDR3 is TGTGCCAGTAGTATGCGGGGACTAGCTCAGAGCGAGCAGTACTTC. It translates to CASSMRGLAQSEQYF.